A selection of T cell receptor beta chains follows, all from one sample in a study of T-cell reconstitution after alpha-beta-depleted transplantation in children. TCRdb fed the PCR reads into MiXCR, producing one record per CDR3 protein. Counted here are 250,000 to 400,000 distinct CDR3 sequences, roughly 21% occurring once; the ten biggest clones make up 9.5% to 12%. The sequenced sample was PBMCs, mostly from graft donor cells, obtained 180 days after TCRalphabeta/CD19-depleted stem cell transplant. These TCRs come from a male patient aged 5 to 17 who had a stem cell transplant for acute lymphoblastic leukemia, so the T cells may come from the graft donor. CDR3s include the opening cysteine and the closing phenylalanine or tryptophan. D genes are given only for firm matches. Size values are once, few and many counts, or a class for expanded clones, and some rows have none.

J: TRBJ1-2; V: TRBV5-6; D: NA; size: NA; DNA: TGTGCCAGCAGCTTGAAGATGGTAGGGCCGGGATATGGCTACACCTTC; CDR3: CASSLKMVGPGYGYTF
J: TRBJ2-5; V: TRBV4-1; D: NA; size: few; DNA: TGCGCCAGCAGCCAAGACGAGGGGCTAAAAGAGACCCAGTACTTC; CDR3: CASSQDEGLKETQYF
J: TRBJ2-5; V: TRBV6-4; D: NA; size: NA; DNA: TGTGCCAGCAGCCCGGACGGGACTTCGCTTCCCCAGTACTTC; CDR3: CASSPDGTSLPQYF
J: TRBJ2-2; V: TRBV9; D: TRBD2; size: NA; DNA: TGTGCCAGCAGAGGGCCCCCGGGAGGGGACACCGGGGAGCTGTTTTTT; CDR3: CASRGPPGGDTGELFF
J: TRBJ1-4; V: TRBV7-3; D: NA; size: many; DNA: TGTGCCAGCAGAAGTTACAAGGTTCCTAATGAAAAACTGTTTTTT; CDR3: CASRSYKVPNEKLFF
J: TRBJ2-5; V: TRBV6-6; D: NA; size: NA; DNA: TGTGCCAGCAGAGGGGCTCAAGAGACCCAGTACTTC; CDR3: CASRGAQETQYF
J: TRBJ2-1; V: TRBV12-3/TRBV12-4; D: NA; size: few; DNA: TGTGCCAGCAGTTCCTTACTAGCTTTAAGCTCCTACAATGAGCAGTTCTTC; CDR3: CASSSLLALSSYNEQFF
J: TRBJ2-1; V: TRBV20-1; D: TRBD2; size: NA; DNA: TGCAGTGCTTTGAGCGGGATCATTTACAATGAGCAGTTCTTC; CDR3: CSALSGIIYNEQFF
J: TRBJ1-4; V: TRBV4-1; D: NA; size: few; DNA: TGCGCCAGCAGCCTCCCTCCCGTCCGAAATGAAAAACTGTTTTTT; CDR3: CASSLPPVRNEKLFF
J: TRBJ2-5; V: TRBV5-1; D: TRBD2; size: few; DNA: TGCGCCAGCAGCCCCAGGACTAGCGGGGATCAAGAGACCCAGTACTTC; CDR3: CASSPRTSGDQETQYF
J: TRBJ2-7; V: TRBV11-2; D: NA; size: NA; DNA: TGTGCCAGCAGCTCGCTAACCGGGACACGAATCTCCTACGAGCAGTACTTC; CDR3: CASSSLTGTRISYEQYF
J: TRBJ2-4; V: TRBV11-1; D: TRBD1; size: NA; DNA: TGTGCCAGCAGCTTCAGATTCGGACAGGGGGCGGCCAAAAACATTCAGTACTTC; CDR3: CASSFRFGQGAAKNIQYF
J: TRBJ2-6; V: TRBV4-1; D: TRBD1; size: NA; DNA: TGCGCCAGCAGCCGGGGGACAGCCTCTGGGGCCAACGTCCTGACTTTC; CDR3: CASSRGTASGANVLTF
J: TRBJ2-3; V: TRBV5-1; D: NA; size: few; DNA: TGCGCCAGCACCCTTGGGTCGACTAAGGAGCAGTATTTT; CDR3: CASTLGSTKEQYF
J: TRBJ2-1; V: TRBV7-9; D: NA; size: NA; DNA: TGTGCCAGCAGCTTCTCCATCTACAATGAGCAGTTCTTC; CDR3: CASSFSIYNEQFF
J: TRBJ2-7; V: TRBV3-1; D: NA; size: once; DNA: TGTGCCAGCAGCCAAGAAGGACTCGACGAGCAGTACTTC; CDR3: CASSQEGLDEQYF
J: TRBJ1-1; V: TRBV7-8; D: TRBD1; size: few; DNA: TGTGCCAGCAGCCCACAGGGGGCGAGGAACACTGAAGCTTTCTTT; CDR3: CASSPQGARNTEAFF
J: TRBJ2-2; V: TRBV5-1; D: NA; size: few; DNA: TGCGCCACCCCGGGACGGAACACCGGGGAGCTGTTTTTT; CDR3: CATPGRNTGELFF
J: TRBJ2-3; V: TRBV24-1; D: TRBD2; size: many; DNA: TGTGCCACCACCCTCGGGGGGCTAGCGGGAGATACGCAGTATTTT; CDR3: CATTLGGLAGDTQYF
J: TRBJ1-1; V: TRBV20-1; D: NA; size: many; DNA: TGCAGTGCTCCCAGGGACACTGAAGCTTTCTTT; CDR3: CSAPRDTEAFF
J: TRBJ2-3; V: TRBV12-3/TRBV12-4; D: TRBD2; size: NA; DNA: TGTGCCAGCTCCATGGCGGGAGAGGCAGATACGCAGTATTTT; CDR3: CASSMAGEADTQYF
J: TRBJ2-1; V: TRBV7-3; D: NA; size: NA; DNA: TGTGCCAGCAGCTTAAGGGGGGGGGGCTCGATCTCCTACAATGAGCAGTTCTTC; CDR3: CASSLRGGGSISYNEQFF
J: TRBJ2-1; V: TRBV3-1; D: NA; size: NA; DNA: TGTGCCAGCAGCCAAGATGGAAGCTTCGTCAATGAGCAGTTCTTC; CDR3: CASSQDGSFVNEQFF
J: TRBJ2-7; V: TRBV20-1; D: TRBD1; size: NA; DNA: TGCAGTGCTAGTCATACAGGGGTCCACGAGCAGTACTTC; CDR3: CSASHTGVHEQYF
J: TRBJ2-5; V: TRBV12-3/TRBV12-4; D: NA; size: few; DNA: TGTGCCAGCAGTTTGGACCACCCGAAGGAGACCCAGTACTTC; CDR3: CASSLDHPKETQYF
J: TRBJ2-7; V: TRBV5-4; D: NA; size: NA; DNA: TGTGCCAGCAGCTTGTTCAGGGAAAAAAACTACGAGCAGTACTTC; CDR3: CASSLFREKNYEQYF
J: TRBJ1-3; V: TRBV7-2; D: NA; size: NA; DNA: TGTGCCAGCAGCCCGCAACCCACTGGAAACACCATATATTTT; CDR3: CASSPQPTGNTIYF
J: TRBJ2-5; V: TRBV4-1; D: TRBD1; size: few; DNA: TGCGCCAGCAGCCATAACAGGGGACCGGAGACCCAGTACTTC; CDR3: CASSHNRGPETQYF
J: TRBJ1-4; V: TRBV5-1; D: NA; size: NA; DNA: TGCGCCAGCAGCCTCCGACTAGCAGCTAATGAAAAACTGTTTTTT; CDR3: CASSLRLAANEKLFF
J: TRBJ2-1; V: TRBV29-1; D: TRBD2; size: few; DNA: TGCAGCGTTGGGGGACGTCCGGGACTAGCGGGATTTGGTGAGCAGTTCTTC; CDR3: CSVGGRPGLAGFGEQFF
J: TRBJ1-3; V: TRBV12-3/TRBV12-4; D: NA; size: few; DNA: TGTGCCAGCAGTTTACGGACAGTCGGAAACACCATATATTTT; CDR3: CASSLRTVGNTIYF
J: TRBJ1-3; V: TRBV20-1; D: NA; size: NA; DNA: TGCAGTGCGCCCCGGTGGGGGAATCCTGGAAACACCATATATTTT; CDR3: CSAPRWGNPGNTIYF
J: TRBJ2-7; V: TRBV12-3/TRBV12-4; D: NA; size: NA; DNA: TGTGCCAGCACGAGCTATACGGAGCAGTACTTC; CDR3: CASTSYTEQYF
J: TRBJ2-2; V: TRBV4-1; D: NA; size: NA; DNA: TGCGCCAGCAGCCAACCCACTAGAACCGGGGAGCTGTTTTTT; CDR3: CASSQPTRTGELFF
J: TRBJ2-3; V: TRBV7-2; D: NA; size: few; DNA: TGTGCCAGCAGCTGGCAATCGGATACGCAGTATTTT; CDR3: CASSWQSDTQYF
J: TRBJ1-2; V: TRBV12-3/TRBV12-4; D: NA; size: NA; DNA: TGTGCCAGCAGTCCGCCATCCAGGACATCGAACTATGGCTACACCTTC; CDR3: CASSPPSRTSNYGYTF
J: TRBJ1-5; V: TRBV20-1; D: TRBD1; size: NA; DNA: TGCAGTGCTAGAGATCTCCCTCGTGACAGGGCCCAGCCCCAGCATTTT; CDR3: CSARDLPRDRAQPQHF
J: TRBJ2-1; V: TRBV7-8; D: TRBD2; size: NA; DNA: TGTGCCAGCACCTTAGGGCTAGCGGGAGGACCTACAATGATGCGGCAGTTCTTC; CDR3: CASTLGLAGGPTMMRQFF
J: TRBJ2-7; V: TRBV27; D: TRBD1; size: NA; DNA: TGTGCCAGCAGTTTATATAAAGGACCGGGACAGGGTTACTACGAGCAGTACTTC; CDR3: CASSLYKGPGQGYYEQYF
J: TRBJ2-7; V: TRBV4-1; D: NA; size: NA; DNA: TGCGCCAGCAGCCAAGTAGAAGGGTTGGTCTACGAGCAGTACTTC; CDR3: CASSQVEGLVYEQYF
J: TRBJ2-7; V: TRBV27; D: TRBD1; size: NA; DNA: TGTGCCACCACAGGGGCTTTCTCCTACGAGCAGTACTTC; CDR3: CATTGAFSYEQYF
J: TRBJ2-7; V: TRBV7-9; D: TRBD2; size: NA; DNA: TGTGCCAGCACCCAGCGGGGGCGATACGAGCAGTACTTC; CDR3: CASTQRGRYEQYF
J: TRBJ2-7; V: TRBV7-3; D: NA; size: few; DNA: TGTGCCAGCAGCTGGGACTCTGCCTACGAGCAGTACTTC; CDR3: CASSWDSAYEQYF
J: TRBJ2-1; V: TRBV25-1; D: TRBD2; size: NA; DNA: TGTGCCAGCAGTGAATATTGGGGGGGTATCTACAATGAGCAGTTCTTC; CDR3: CASSEYWGGIYNEQFF
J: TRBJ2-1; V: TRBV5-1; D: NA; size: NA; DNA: TGCGCCAGCAGCTCCCTGGGAGCGGAGGCCTACAATGAGCAGTTCTTC; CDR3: CASSSLGAEAYNEQFF
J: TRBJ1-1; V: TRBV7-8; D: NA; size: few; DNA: TGTGCCAGCAGCTTAGGACAGATCATGAACACTGAAGCTTTCTTT; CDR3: CASSLGQIMNTEAFF
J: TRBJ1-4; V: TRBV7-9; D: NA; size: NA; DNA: TGTGCCAGCAGCTTAGTTTCCGCAACTAATGAAAAACTGTTTTTT; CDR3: CASSLVSATNEKLFF
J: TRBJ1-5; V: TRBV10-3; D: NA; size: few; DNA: TGTGCCATCGGAAGGGGCCAGCCCCAGCATTTT; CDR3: CAIGRGQPQHF
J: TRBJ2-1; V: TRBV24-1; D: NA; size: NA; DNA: TGTGCCACCAGCGAAAGGCCGGGACTTTCTTCCTACAATGAGCAGTTCTTC; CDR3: CATSERPGLSSYNEQFF
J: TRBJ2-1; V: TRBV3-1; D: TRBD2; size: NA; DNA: TGTGCCAGCAGCTTCCGACTAACTAGCGGGTACAATGAGCAGTTCTTC; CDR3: CASSFRLTSGYNEQFF
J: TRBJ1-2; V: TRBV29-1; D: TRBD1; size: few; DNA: TGCAGCGCCGGGACAGGGTCCTATGGCTACACCTTC; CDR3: CSAGTGSYGYTF
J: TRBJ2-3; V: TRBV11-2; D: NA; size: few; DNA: TGTGCCAGCACCTACCAGACTTTCACAGATACGCAGTATTTT; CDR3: CASTYQTFTDTQYF
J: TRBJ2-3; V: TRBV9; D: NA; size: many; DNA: TGTGCCAGCAGCGTAGGCACAGATACGCAGTATTTT; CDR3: CASSVGTDTQYF
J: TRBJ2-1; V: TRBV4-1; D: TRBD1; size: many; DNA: TGCGCCAGCAGCCAAGAAAGCTGGGACAGGGGGTACAATGAGCAGTTCTTC; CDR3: CASSQESWDRGYNEQFF
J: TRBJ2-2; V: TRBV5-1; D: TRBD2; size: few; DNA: TGCGCCAGCAGTTTATCTCTGGCGGGAGAACCCGGGGAGCTGTTTTTT; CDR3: CASSLSLAGEPGELFF
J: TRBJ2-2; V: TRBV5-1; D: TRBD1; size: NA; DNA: TGCGCCAGCAGCTTGGTGAAGGGACAGACTAACACCGGGGAGCTGTTTTTT; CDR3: CASSLVKGQTNTGELFF